One and the same sample provided the 12 T cell receptor beta chains below, sequenced in a study of OX40 agonist ivuxolimab in advanced cancers. The protocol was immunoSEQ multiplex PCR, while the TCRdb copy is restricted to in-frame clones and leaves out a portion. The sample has some 46,000 clones; 80% are singletons. This material consisted of CD4+ or CD8+ T cells sorted from blood, taken in a trial of the OX40 agonist ivuxolimab. The receptors shown here come from an adult with an advanced solid tumor such as melanoma, head and neck, liver or kidney cancer.

The V and J genes are TRBV11-2 and TRBJ2-6; 10 nucleotides agree with TRBD1. Germline V gives CDR1 SGHAT, CDR2 FQNNGV. The CDR3 sequence is 16 residues long. V lost 5 bases, J lost 1 base, and 2 bases stayed unmatched. The CDR3 DNA follows: TGTGCCAGCAGCCGGACAGGGGGTTCTGGGGCCAACGTCCTGACTTTC. It codes for CASSRTGGSGANVLTF.

The chain uses TRBV5-4 and TRBJ2-1, with D unresolved. The CDR3 length is 12 residues. V was clipped by 0 bases and J by 8 bases, with 6 bases between them. Germline lookup yields CDR1 SGHNT and CDR2 YYREEE (reference sequence). Here the CDR3 DNA reads TGTGCCAGCAGCTTGGAGTGGGATGAGCAGTTCTTC. The encoded protein is CASSLEWDEQFF.

This clone came up once. The rearrangement joins TRBV7-2 to TRBJ1-1, with D maybe TRBD1 (6 bases). Germline V CDR1 and CDR2: SGHTA, FQGNSA. The CDR3 contains 16 residues. The V gene lost 1 base and the J gene lost 1 base, with 13 bases spanning the gap. CDR3 sequence: CASSLGPSGENTEAFF. The CDR3 coding sequence is TGTGCCAGCAGCTTAGGACCATCAGGGGAGAACACTGAAGCTTTCTTT.

This clone appeared a few times. The same CDR3 also results from other DNA sequences found in this sample. This chain connects TRBV19 to TRBJ1-1; D is perhaps TRBD1 (5 bases). This CDR3 spans 14 amino acids. The germline V gene has CDR1 LNHDA and CDR2 SQIVND (reference sequence). V shed 1 base and J shed 1 base, with 7 bases lying between them. Here the CDR3 reads CASSIGDRNTEAFF. The CDR3 nucleotides read TGTGCCAGTAGTATAGGTGACAGGAACACTGAAGCTTTCTTT.

Here the CDR3 reads CASSLQGYEQYF. The CDR3 nucleotides read TGTGCCAGCAGCTTACAGGGCTACGAGCAGTACTTC. The chain couples TRBV5-6 to TRBJ2-7; perhaps TRBD1 as D (6 bases). V lost 2 bases, J lost 3 bases, and 6 bases lay in between. Germline CDR1 SGHDT, CDR2 YYEEEE. This CDR3 contains 12 residues. Full variable domain (remainder filled in from reference TRBV5-6 and TRBJ2-7): DAGVTQSPTHLIKTRGQQVTLRCSPKSGHDTVSWYQQALGQGPQFIFQYYEEEERQRGNFPDRFSGHQFPNYSSELNVNALLLGDSALYLCASSLQGYEQYFGPGTRLTVT.

The CDR3 bases are TGTGCCAGTACCCAGGGACCGTGGAATTCACCCCTCCACTTT. This sequence encodes CASTQGPWNSPLHF. The rearrangement uses TRBV19 and TRBJ1-6; the D gene is possibly TRBD1 (5 bases). Trimming removed 7 bases from V and 7 bases from J, with 14 bases in between. This CDR3 spans 14 amino acids. CDR1 LNHDA and CDR2 SQIVND come from the germline V gene (reference sequence).

The chain carries TRBV7-2 and TRBJ2-2, with TRBD1 matching 9 bases. Germline V CDR1 and CDR2: SGHTA, FQGNSA. J lost 4 bases, V lost 4 bases, and 4 bases had no gene match. This CDR3 is 15 amino acids long. The CDR3 DNA sequence: TGTGCCAGCAGCTACTACAGGGGGCGCACCGGGGAGCTGTTTTTT. The encoded protein is CASSYYRGRTGELFF.

The V and J genes are TRBV15 and TRBJ2-7; D call uncertain. Germline loops: CDR1 LNHNV, CDR2 YYDKDF (reference sequence). The CDR3 consists of 12 residues. The V gene lost 1 base and the J gene lost 6 bases, with 7 bases spanning the gap. The CDR3 loop reads CATSRVNGEQYF. The CDR3 coding sequence is TGTGCCACCAGCAGAGTAAACGGCGAGCAGTACTTC.

The chain recombines TRBV4-1 with TRBJ2-1; the D gene is possibly TRBD1 (6 bases). The germline V gene encodes CDR1 MGHRA and CDR2 YSYEKL. The CDR3 is 15 amino acids. V was trimmed by 0 bases and J by 8 bases, leaving 14 bases between them. DNA for the CDR3: TGCGCCAGCAGCCAAGAGGGGGCTCCCAGCGATGAGCAGTTCTTC. Translation gives CASSQEGAPSDEQFF.

This clone showed up just once. The V and J genes are TRBV2 and TRBJ1-1, with D possibly being TRBD1 (6 bases). Trimming took 1 base from V and 4 from J, leaving 13 bases between them. From germline, CDR1 is SNHLY and CDR2 FYNNEI. The CDR3 runs to 15 residues. The CDR3 DNA sequence: TGTGCCAGCAGTGAAGGAGGGGGGGTCGTCACTGAAGCTTTCTTT. Translating it yields CASSEGGGVVTEAFF.

The genes are TRBV5-1 and TRBJ2-7; D remains ambiguous. The CDR3 is 14 residues long. V lost 2 bases, J lost 1 base, and 10 bases lay in between. Germline V gene lookup returns CDR1 SGHRS and CDR2 YFSETQ. The chain's CDR3 is CASSLSARSYEQYF. The CDR3, as DNA: TGCGCCAGCAGCTTATCGGCCAGGTCCTACGAGCAGTACTTC.

This chain connects TRBV10-1 to TRBJ1-4; TRBD1 might be the D (5 bases). The CDR3 length is 13 residues. Trimming removed 4 bases from V and 4 bases from J, with 7 bases in between. Germline assignment: CDR1 WNHNN and CDR2 SYGVQD (reference sequence). CDR3: CASSVQGNEKLFF. The CDR3 nucleotides are TGCGCCAGCAGTGTTCAGGGTAATGAAAAACTGTTTTTT.